Included here is one T cell receptor beta chain sequence, with context. Using immunoSEQ multiplex PCR, the repertoire was profiled, and TCRdb retains in-frame clones only, with some absent. The sample includes about 96,000 clones, around 92% of them seen just once. The sample belongs to a study of T cell changes during pregnancy in multiple sclerosis. V gave up 5 bases and J gave up 0 bases, with 11 bases separating them. The germline V gene encodes CDR1 MNHEY and CDR2 SMNVEV (reference sequence). The CDR3 has 14 residues. The clonotype comes from a female donor with multiple sclerosis, enrolled in a pregnancy study. The sequences come from peripheral blood, collected in the first trimester of pregnancy. The rearrangement links TRBV27 to TRBJ2-7; tentatively, D is TRBD1 (5 bases). The CDR3 nucleotides are TGTGCCAGCAGTCGGAAAGACAGCTCCTACGAGCAGTACTTC. It specifies CASSRKDSSYEQYF.